This TCR beta chain emerged from a study of blood T cell repertoires in COVID-19. Study details: Whether acute or convalescent, the COVID-19 samples came from the United States, Italy and Spain. T cells, B-cell-depleted T cells, or PBMCs provided the cDNA or gDNA that served as material.

The CDR3 covers 16 residues. The germline V gene encodes CDR1 LGHDT and CDR2 YNNKEL (reference sequence). V was pared by 3 bases and J by 3 bases, with 3 bases of the junction left unmatched. Per the original methods: Estimated nucleated cell counts came from reference gene primer amplification. The method was immunoSEQ multiplex PCR; TCRdb's version includes in-frame clones alone and lacks a portion of them. V, J and clone size derive from that table, while D and trimming were established from the DNA sequence. Of 45,000 to 55,000 clones detected, 65% to 85% appear once; the ten largest clones hold just under 15%.

The clonotype originates from a human donor with active or convalescent COVID-19. The donor label of this sample is uncertain. The J gene is TRBJ2-3, the V gene TRBV3-1 (or the pseudogene TRBV3-2), with 13 nucleotides matching TRBD2. Sequencing was performed on peripheral blood. For the CDR3, the DNA is TGTGCCAGCAGCCAGTTGGGACTAGCGGGAACAGATACGCAGTATTTT. This codes for CASSQLGLAGTDTQYF.